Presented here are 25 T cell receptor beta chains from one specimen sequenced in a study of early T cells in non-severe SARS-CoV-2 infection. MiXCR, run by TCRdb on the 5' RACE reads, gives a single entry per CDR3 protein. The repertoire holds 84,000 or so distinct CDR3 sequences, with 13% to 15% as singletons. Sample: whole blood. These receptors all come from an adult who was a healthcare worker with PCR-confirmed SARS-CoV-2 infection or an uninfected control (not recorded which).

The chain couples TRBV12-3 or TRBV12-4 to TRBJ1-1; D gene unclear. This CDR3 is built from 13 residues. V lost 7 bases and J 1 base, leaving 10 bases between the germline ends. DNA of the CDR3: TGTGCCAGCACCGTGGGCCCGAACACTGAAGCTTTCTTT. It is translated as CASTVGPNTEAFF.

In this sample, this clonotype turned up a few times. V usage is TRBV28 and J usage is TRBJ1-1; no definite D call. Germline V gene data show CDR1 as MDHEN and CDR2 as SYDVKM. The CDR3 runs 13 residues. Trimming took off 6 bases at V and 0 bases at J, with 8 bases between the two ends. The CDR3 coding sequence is TGTGCCAGCAGGCACGACCTGAACACTGAAGCTTTCTTT. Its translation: CASRHDLNTEAFF. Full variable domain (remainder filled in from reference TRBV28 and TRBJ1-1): DVKVTQSSRYLVKRTGEKVFLECVQDMDHENMFWYRQDPGLGLRLIYFSYDVKMKEKGDIPEGYSVSREKKERFSLILESASTNQTSMYLCASRHDLNTEAFFGQGTRLTVV.

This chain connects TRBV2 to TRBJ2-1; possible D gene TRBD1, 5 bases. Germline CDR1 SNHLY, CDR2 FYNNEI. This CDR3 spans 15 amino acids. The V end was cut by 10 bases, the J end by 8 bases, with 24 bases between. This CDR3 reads CATPGPDKGVYEQFF. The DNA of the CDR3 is TGTGCCACCCCCGGGCCGGACAAAGGGGTATATGAGCAGTTCTTC.

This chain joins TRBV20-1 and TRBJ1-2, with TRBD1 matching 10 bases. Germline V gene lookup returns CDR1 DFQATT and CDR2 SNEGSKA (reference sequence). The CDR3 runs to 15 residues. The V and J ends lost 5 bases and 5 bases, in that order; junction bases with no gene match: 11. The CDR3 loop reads CSADPTGQGGYGYTF. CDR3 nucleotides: TGCAGTGCTGATCCGACTGGACAGGGGGGATATGGCTACACCTTC.

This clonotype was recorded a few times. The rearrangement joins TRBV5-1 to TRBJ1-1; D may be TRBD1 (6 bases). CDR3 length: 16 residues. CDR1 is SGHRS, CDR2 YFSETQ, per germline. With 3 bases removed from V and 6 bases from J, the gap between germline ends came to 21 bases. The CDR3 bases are TGCGCCAGCAGCTCAGGCTGGGGGCTCCCGAAAGCTGAAGCTTTCTTT. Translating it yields CASSSGWGLPKAEAFF.

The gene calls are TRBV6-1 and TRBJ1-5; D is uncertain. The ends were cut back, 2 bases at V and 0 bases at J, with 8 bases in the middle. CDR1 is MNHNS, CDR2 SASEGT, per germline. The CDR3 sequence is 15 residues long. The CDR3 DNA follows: TGTGCCAGCAGTGAAATCAGGTATAGCAATCAGCCCCAGCATTTT. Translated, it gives CASSEIRYSNQPQHF.

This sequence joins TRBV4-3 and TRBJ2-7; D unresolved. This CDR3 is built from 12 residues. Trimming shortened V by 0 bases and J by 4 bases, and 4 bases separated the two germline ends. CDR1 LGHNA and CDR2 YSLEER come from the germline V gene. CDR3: CASSQDRYEQYF. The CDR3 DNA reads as TGCGCCAGCAGCCAAGATAGGTACGAGCAGTACTTC.

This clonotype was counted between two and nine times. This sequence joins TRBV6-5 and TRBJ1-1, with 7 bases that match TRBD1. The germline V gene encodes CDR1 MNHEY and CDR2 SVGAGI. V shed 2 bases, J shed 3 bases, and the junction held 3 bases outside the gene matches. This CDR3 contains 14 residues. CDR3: CASSYLQGHTEAFF. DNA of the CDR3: TGTGCCAGCAGTTACCTACAGGGGCACACTGAAGCTTTCTTT.

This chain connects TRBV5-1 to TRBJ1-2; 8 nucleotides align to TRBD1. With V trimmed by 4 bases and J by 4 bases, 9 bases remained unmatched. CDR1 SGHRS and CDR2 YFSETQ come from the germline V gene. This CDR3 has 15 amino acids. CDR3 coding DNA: TGCGCCAGCAGCCTGCAGACCGGGACAGGCTATGGCTACACCTTC. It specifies CASSLQTGTGYGYTF.

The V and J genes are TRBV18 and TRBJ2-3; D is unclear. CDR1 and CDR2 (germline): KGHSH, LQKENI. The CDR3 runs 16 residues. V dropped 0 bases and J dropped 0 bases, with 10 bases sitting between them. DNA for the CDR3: TGTGCCAGCTCACCACCGCTAGTTCCTAGCACAGATACGCAGTATTTT. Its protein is CASSPPLVPSTDTQYF.

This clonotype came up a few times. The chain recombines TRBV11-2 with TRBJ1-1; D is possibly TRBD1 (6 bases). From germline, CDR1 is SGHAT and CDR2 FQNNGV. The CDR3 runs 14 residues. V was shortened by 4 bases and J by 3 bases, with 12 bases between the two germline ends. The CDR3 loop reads CASSSWEGDTEAFF. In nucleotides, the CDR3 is TGTGCCAGCAGCTCCTGGGAGGGGGACACTGAAGCTTTCTTT. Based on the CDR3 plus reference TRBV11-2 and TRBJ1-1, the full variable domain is EAGVAQSPRYKIIEKRQSVAFWCNPISGHATLYWYQQILGQGPKLLIQFQNNGVVDDSQLPKDRFSAERLKGVDSTLKIQPAKLEDSAVYLCASSSWEGDTEAFFGQGTRLTVV.

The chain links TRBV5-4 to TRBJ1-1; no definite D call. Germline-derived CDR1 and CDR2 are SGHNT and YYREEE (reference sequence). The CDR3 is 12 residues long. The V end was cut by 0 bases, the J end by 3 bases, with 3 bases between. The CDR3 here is CASSLEYTEAFF. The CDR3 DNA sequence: TGTGCCAGCAGCTTGGAGTACACTGAAGCTTTCTTT.

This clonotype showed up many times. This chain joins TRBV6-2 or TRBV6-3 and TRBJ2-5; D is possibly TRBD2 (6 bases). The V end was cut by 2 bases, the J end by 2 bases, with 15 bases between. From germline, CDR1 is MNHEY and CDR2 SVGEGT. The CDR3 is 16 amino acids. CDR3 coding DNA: TGTGCCAGCAGTTACCCCCTCGGCGGGGCACAAGAGACCCAGTACTTC. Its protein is CASSYPLGGAQETQYF.

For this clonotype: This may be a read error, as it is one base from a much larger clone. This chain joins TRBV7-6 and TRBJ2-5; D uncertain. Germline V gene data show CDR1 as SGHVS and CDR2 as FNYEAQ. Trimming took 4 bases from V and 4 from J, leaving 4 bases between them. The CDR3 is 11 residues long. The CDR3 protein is CASSSGETQYF. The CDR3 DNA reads TGTGCCAGCAGCTCAGGAGAGACCCAGTACTTC.

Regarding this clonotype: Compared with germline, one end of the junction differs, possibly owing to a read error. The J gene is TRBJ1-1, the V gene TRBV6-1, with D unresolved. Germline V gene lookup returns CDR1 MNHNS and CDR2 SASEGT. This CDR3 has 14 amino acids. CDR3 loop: CASALKAGNTEAFF. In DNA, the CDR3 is TGTGCCAGCGCTTTAAAGGCCGGAAACACTGAAGCCTTCTTT.

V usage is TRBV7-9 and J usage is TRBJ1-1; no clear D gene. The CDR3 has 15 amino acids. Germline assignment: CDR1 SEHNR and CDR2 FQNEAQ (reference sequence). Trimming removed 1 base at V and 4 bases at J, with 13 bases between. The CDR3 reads CASSLEAGRGTEAFF. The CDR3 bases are TGTGCCAGCAGCTTAGAGGCAGGACGAGGCACTGAAGCTTTCTTT.

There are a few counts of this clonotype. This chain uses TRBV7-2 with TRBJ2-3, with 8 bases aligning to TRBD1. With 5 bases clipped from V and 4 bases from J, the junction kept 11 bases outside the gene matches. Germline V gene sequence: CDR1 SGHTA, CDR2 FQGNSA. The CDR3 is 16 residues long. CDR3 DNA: TGTGCCAGCAGCGCGCAGGGGGCATATCACCCAGATACGCAGTATTTT. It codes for CASSAQGAYHPDTQYF.

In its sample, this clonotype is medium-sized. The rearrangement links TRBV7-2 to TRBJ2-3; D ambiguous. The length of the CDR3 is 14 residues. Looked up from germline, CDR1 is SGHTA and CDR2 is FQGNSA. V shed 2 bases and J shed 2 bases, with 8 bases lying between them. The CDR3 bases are TGTGCCAGCAGCTTATTGATCCTCACAGATACGCAGTATTTT. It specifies CASSLLILTDTQYF.

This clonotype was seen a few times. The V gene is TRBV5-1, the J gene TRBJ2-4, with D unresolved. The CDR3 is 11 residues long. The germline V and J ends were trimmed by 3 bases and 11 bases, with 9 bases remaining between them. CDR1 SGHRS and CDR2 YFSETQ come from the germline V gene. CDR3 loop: CASSSGPVQYF. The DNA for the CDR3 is TGCGCCAGCAGCTCCGGACCAGTTCAGTACTTC.

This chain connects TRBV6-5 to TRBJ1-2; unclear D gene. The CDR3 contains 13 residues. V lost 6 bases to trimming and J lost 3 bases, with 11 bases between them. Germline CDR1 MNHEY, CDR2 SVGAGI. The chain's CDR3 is CASSRRPDYGYTF. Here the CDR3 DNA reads TGTGCCAGCAGCCGGCGGCCGGACTATGGCTACACCTTC.

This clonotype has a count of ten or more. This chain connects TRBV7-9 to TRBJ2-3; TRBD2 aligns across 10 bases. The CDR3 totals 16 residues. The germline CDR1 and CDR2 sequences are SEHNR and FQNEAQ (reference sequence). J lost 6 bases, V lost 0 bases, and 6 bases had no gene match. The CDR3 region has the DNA TGTGCCAGCAGCTTAGCAAGCGGGGGGGCGTCGGATACGCAGTATTTT. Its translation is CASSLASGGASDTQYF.

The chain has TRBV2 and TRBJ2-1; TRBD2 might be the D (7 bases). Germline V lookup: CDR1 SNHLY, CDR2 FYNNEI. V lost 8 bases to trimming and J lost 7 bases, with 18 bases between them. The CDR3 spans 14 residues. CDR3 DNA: TGTGCCAGCGAGGGGGGGCAGAAGTGGAATGAGCAGTTCTTC. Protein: CASEGGQKWNEQFF.

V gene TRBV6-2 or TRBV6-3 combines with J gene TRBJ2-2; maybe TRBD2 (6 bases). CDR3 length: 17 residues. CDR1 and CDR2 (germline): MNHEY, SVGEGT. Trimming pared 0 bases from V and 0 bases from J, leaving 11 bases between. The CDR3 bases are TGTGCCAGCAGTTACTCGGCGGGGCTCCCGAACACCGGGGAGCTGTTTTTT. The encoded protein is CASSYSAGLPNTGELFF.

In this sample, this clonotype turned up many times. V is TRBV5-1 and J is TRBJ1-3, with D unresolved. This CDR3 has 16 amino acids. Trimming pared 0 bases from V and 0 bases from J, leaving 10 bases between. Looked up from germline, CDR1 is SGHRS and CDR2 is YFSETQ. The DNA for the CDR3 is TGCGCCAGCAGCTTGGCTCCCCCCAGCTCTGGAAACACCATATATTTT. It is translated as CASSLAPPSSGNTIYF.

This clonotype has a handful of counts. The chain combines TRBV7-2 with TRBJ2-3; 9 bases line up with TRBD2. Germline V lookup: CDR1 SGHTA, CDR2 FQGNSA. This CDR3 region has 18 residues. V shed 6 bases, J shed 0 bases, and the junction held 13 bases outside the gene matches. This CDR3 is CASSYGLANPTSTDTQYF. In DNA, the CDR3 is TGTGCCAGCAGTTACGGACTAGCGAACCCTACTAGCACAGATACGCAGTATTTT.